The 27 T cell receptor beta chains in this list originate from one sample, sequenced in a study of shared clonotypes between healthy human individuals. TCRdb's table, derived via immunoSEQ multiplex PCR, lists solely in-frame clones and lacks some. The table has some 2 million clones, just under 95% seen once. CD45RO-negative, CCR7-selected cells formed the naive CD8 fraction, which excluded terminally differentiated effector memory CD45RA+ cells. The source material was naive CD8+ T cells sorted from blood. The receptors shown here come from a man aged 18 to 29 in good health.

V and J are TRBV30 and TRBJ2-7, with 12 positions matching TRBD1. CDR1 is GTSNPN, CDR2 SVGIG, per germline (reference sequence). The CDR3 consists of 14 residues. The V and J ends lost 0 bases and 5 bases, in that order; junction bases with no gene match: 2. The CDR3: CAWSVGQGADEQYF. For the CDR3, the DNA is TGTGCCTGGAGTGTGGGACAGGGGGCAGACGAGCAGTACTTC. Full variable domain (missing parts from reference TRBV30 and TRBJ2-7): SQTIHQWPATLVQPVGSPLSLECTVEGTSNPNLYWYRQAAGRGLQLLFYSVGIGQISSEVPQNLSASRPQDRQFILSSKKLLLSDSGFYLCAWSVGQGADEQYFGPGTRLTVT.

J is TRBJ2-5 and V is TRBV19; D is possibly TRBD1 (6 bases). V shed 3 bases and J shed 5 bases, with 10 bases lying between them. CDR1 and CDR2 (germline): LNHDA, SQIVND (reference sequence). The CDR3 is 13 residues long. The CDR3 protein is CASSISQGETQYF. CDR3 nucleotides: TGTGCCAGTAGTATCAGCCAGGGGGAGACCCAGTACTTC.

The chain links TRBV10-1 to TRBJ2-7, with D possibly matching TRBD2 (5 bases). The CDR3 totals 13 residues. CDR1 and CDR2 from the germline V gene are WNHNN and SYGVQD (reference sequence). V was shortened by 1 base and J by 2 bases, with 6 bases between the two germline ends. CDR3 region: CASSELGAYEQYF. In nucleotides, the CDR3 is TGCGCCAGCAGTGAGTTGGGAGCCTACGAGCAGTACTTC.

This clone was detected once. This rearrangement joins TRBV2 to TRBJ2-3; the D gene could be TRBD1 or TRBD2 (7 bases each). Trimming took off 5 bases at V and 8 bases at J, with 11 bases between the two ends. This CDR3 comprises 12 residues. The germline V gene encodes CDR1 SNHLY and CDR2 FYNNEI. CDR3 residues: CASSQGEGTQYF. The CDR3 DNA is TGTGCCAGCAGTCAGGGGGAGGGTACGCAGTATTTT.

The chain joins TRBV7-8 to TRBJ2-5, with D tentatively TRBD2 (5 bases). Per the germline V gene, CDR1 is SGHVS and CDR2 is FQNEAQ. This CDR3 spans 14 amino acids. The V and J ends lost 1 base and 5 bases respectively, with 11 bases between them. The CDR3, as DNA: TGTGCCAGCAGCTTAGACGGGAATACGGAGACCCAGTACTTC. This gives the protein CASSLDGNTETQYF.

V and J are TRBV25-1 and TRBJ1-5; a possible D gene is TRBD1 (5 bases). Trimming stripped 5 bases from V and 5 bases from J, with 13 bases between. CDR1 MGHDK and CDR2 SYGVNS come from the germline V gene. This CDR3 is 14 amino acids long. CDR3 in amino acids: CASSLTGADQPQHF. The CDR3 nucleotides are TGTGCCAGCAGTCTTACAGGAGCGGATCAGCCCCAGCATTTT.

This clone was seen a single time. The CDR3 bases are TGTGCCAGCAGTGAAGCGCTCCAGGGTTTCCCAGGGCCCCAGCATTTT. Translation: CASSEALQGFPGPQHF. This sequence joins TRBV2 and TRBJ1-5; tentatively, D is TRBD1 (5 bases). Germline V gene data show CDR1 as SNHLY and CDR2 as FYNNEI. This CDR3 is 16 amino acids long. Trimming cost V 0 bases and J 9 bases, with 18 bases left between them.

The chain has TRBV7-9 and TRBJ1-5; 9 bases match TRBD1. CDR3 length: 16 amino acids. The germline V gene encodes CDR1 SEHNR and CDR2 FQNEAQ (reference sequence). V was pared by 4 bases and J by 2 bases, with 6 bases of the junction left unmatched. CDR3 residues: CASSSGTGYGNQPQHF. DNA of the CDR3: TGTGCCAGCAGCTCCGGGACAGGGTATGGCAATCAGCCCCAGCATTTT.

This clone was detected once. V usage is TRBV9 and J usage is TRBJ2-7; TRBD1 might be the D (6 bases). The CDR3 totals 14 residues. Germline lookup yields CDR1 SGDLS and CDR2 YYNGEE. V was cut by 0 bases and J by 6 bases, with 13 bases left in between. The CDR3 sequence: CASSVGQGPFEQYF. The DNA for the CDR3 is TGTGCCAGCAGCGTAGGCCAGGGGCCCTTCGAGCAGTACTTC.

About this clone itself: This may come from a read error, since a much larger clone is one base off. Other DNA sequences of this sample code for an identical CDR3. CDR3 protein: CASSLGLGYEQYF. Here the CDR3 DNA reads TGCGCCAGCAGCTTGGGACTGGGCTACGAGCAGTACTTC. The chain links TRBV5-1 to TRBJ2-7; no reliable D call. Trimming cost V 0 bases and J 3 bases, with 7 bases left between them. The CDR3 has 13 amino acids. Germline values: CDR1 SGHRS, CDR2 YFSETQ.

The chain has TRBV7-9 and TRBJ2-1; D might be TRBD2 (5 bases). V was clipped by 4 bases and J by 0 bases, with 10 bases between them. The CDR3 runs 15 residues. Germline CDR1 and CDR2: SEHNR and FQNEAQ (reference sequence). The CDR3 loop reads CASSSTGFSYNEQFF. In DNA form, the CDR3 reads TGTGCCAGCAGCTCGACGGGGTTCTCCTACAATGAGCAGTTCTTC.

This rearrangement joins TRBV6-1 to TRBJ2-7, with 10 bases that match TRBD2. Looked up from germline, CDR1 is MNHNS and CDR2 is SASEGT. The CDR3 contains 18 residues. V was pared by 5 bases and J by 0 bases, with 13 bases of the junction left unmatched. CDR3 in DNA: TGTGCCAGCAGTCAAGAATACCTAGCGGGAGACCCCTCCTACGAGCAGTACTTC. This translates into CASSQEYLAGDPSYEQYF.

The chain links TRBV5-1 to TRBJ1-6, with D possibly TRBD1 on 6 matching bases. The CDR3 runs 14 residues. V was pared by 1 base and J by 8 bases, with 10 bases between. Germline V CDR1 and CDR2: SGHRS, YFSETQ. CDR3 bases: TGCGCCAGCAGCTTGCTGGACAGAGATTCACCCCTCCACTTT. Translated: CASSLLDRDSPLHF. The whole variable domain, remainder taken from reference TRBV5-1 and TRBJ1-6, is KAGVTQTPRYLIKTRGQQVTLSCSPISGHRSVSWYQQTPGQGLQFLFEYFSETQRNKGNFPGRFSGRQFSNSRSEMNVSTLELGDSALYLCASSLLDRDSPLHFGNGTRLTVT.

This CDR3 is CASSHPQGDNSPLHF. For the CDR3, the DNA is TGCGCCAGCAGTCACCCACAGGGGGATAATTCACCCCTCCACTTT. The chain couples TRBV23-1 to TRBJ1-6; 8 bases align to TRBD1. TRBV23-1 counts as an open reading frame of uncertain function. V shed 3 bases, J shed 5 bases, and the junction held 3 bases outside the gene matches. The CDR3 length is 15 residues.

V is TRBV2 and J is TRBJ1-1; D may be TRBD1 (5 bases). The CDR3 contains 14 residues. V was shortened by 6 bases and J by 3 bases, with 14 bases between the two germline ends. Germline V gives CDR1 SNHLY, CDR2 FYNNEI. The CDR3 spells CASSGGGGDTEAFF. The CDR3 DNA reads as TGTGCCAGCAGCGGGGGGGGTGGAGACACTGAAGCTTTCTTT.

This clone has a single count. The chain uses TRBV5-4 and TRBJ2-6, with D maybe TRBD1 (6 bases). Germline V lookup: CDR1 SGHNT, CDR2 YYREEE (reference sequence). V lost 5 bases, J lost 0 bases, and 12 bases lay in between. The CDR3 sequence is 16 residues long. DNA of the CDR3: TGTGCCAGCAGGGACAGTGAACGCTCTGGGGCCAACGTCCTGACTTTC. It specifies CASRDSERSGANVLTF.

The chain uses TRBV7-9 and TRBJ2-1; D is unresolved. Trimming left V 1 base short and J 0 bases short, with 7 bases between. Germline loops: CDR1 SEHNR, CDR2 FQNEAQ (reference sequence). The CDR3 loop spans 15 amino acids. This chain's CDR3 is CASSLDYSSYNEQFF. The CDR3 nucleotides read TGTGCCAGCAGCTTAGACTATAGCTCCTACAATGAGCAGTTCTTC.

Turning to this clone: The sample holds other DNA sequences that translate to the same CDR3. The J gene is TRBJ2-2, the V gene TRBV4-3; the match to TRBD2 covers 12 bases. Germline V gives CDR1 LGHNA, CDR2 YSLEER. The CDR3 has 17 residues. V lost 1 base, J lost 5 bases, and 5 bases stayed unmatched. CDR3 protein: CASSQGLAGVWTGELFF. In DNA form, the CDR3 reads TGCGCCAGCAGCCAAGGACTAGCGGGAGTGTGGACCGGGGAGCTGTTTTTT.

V gene TRBV2 combines with J gene TRBJ2-3; D gene unclear. Trimming took 4 bases from V and 3 from J, leaving 14 bases between them. This CDR3 is 15 amino acids long. CDR1 and CDR2 from the germline V gene are SNHLY and FYNNEI. DNA for the CDR3: TGTGCCAGCAGTGGGGAAACCGGCAGGACAGATACGCAGTATTTT. Translating gives CASSGETGRTDTQYF.

The chain uses TRBV7-9 and TRBJ2-5; D may be TRBD1 (5 bases). The CDR3 consists of 14 residues. Trimming cost V 1 base and J 0 bases, with 6 bases left between them. Germline V lookup: CDR1 SEHNR, CDR2 FQNEAQ (reference sequence). CDR3 bases: TGTGCCAGCAGCTTAGGACAGCACCAAGAGACCCAGTACTTC. This encodes CASSLGQHQETQYF. The full variable domain, in which reference TRBV7-9 and TRBJ2-5 provide the parts outside the CDR3, is DTGVSQNPRHKITKRGQNVTFRCDPISEHNRLYWYRQTLGQGPEFLTYFQNEAQLEKSRLLSDRFSAERPKGSFSTLEIQRTEQGDSAMYLCASSLGQHQETQYFGPGTRLLVL.

This rearrangement joins TRBV5-5 to TRBJ2-7, with D tentatively TRBD1 (6 bases). There are 13 residues in the CDR3. Germline loops: CDR1 SGHKS, CDR2 YYEKEE (reference sequence). V was shortened by 0 bases and J by 2 bases, with 6 bases between the two germline ends. As DNA, the CDR3 is TGTGCCAGCAGCTTGGACAGGGCCTACGAGCAGTACTTC. It encodes CASSLDRAYEQYF.

This CDR3 reads CASSQEIFRGTDTQYF. In DNA form, the CDR3 reads TGTGCCAGCAGCCAAGAAATCTTTCGGGGAACAGATACGCAGTATTTT. The genes are TRBV14 and TRBJ2-3, with D perhaps TRBD2 (5 bases). The CDR3 runs to 16 residues. V was trimmed by 0 bases and J by 3 bases, leaving 13 bases between them. Looked up from germline, CDR1 is SGHDN and CDR2 is FVKESK.

This rearrangement joins TRBV6-1 to TRBJ2-7; 9 bases agree with TRBD2. The germline V gene has CDR1 MNHNS and CDR2 SASEGT. Trimming cost V 3 bases and J 4 bases; bases outside gene matches: 4. The CDR3 spans 14 residues. The CDR3 spells CASSESLAGYEQYF. In DNA form, the CDR3 reads TGTGCCAGCAGTGAGAGCCTAGCGGGATACGAGCAGTACTTC.

In DNA form, the CDR3 reads TGCGCCAGCAGTGAAGGGCTAGCGGGAGGGTGGTATACGCAGTATTTT. Protein sequence: CASSEGLAGGWYTQYF. The chain is built from TRBV10-2 and TRBJ2-3; 12 bases line up with TRBD2. This CDR3 has 16 residues. Germline loops: CDR1 WSHSY, CDR2 SAAADI. V was clipped by 3 bases and J by 7 bases; unmatched bases: 8.

The chain is built from TRBV7-9 and TRBJ2-3; D call uncertain. V dropped 8 bases and J dropped 3 bases, with 9 bases sitting between them. The CDR3 runs 12 residues. From germline, CDR1 is SEHNR and CDR2 FQNEAQ (reference sequence). The CDR3 spells CASRYGTDTQYF. The CDR3 DNA is TGTGCCAGCCGGTATGGGACAGATACGCAGTATTTT.

The chain combines TRBV25-1 with TRBJ2-7; D gene ambiguous. The germline gives CDR1 MGHDK, CDR2 SYGVNS. Trimming left V 5 bases short and J 2 bases short, with 13 bases between. The CDR3 runs to 14 residues. The DNA of the CDR3 is TGTGCCAGCAGTTTGTCCGCAGGCCCCTACGAGCAGTACTTC. Translating gives CASSLSAGPYEQYF.

The chain couples TRBV5-6 to TRBJ1-1; D gene ambiguous. CDR3 length: 13 amino acids. The V end was cut by 3 bases, the J end by 3 bases, with 9 bases between. Germline V gives CDR1 SGHDT, CDR2 YYEEEE. Here the CDR3 reads CASSWGEDTEAFF. The CDR3 DNA reads as TGTGCCAGCAGCTGGGGTGAGGACACTGAAGCTTTCTTT.